A single sample gave rise to the 5 T cell receptor beta chains below, sequenced in a study of blood T cell repertoires in COVID-19. The table came from immunoSEQ multiplex PCR; TCRdb's copy has only in-frame clones and leaves some out. The sample includes 180,000 or so clones, roughly 87% of them seen just once. The sample comprised PBMCs or T cells enriched from blood (not recorded which). These receptors originate from a man aged 50-60 years who had recovered from COVID-19.

This clone appeared a single time. The chain is built from TRBV9 and TRBJ1-4; 8 bases are a match to TRBD1. From germline, CDR1 is SGDLS and CDR2 YYNGEE. This CDR3 has 17 residues. J lost 6 bases, V lost 0 bases, and 10 bases had no gene match. The CDR3 bases are TGTGCCAGCAGCGTAGAGCTTGGGACAGGTGGAGATGAAAAACTGTTTTTT. Amino acid sequence: CASSVELGTGGDEKLFF.

This clone has ten or more counts. V usage is TRBV29-1 and J usage is TRBJ2-1, with D unresolved. Per the germline V gene, CDR1 is SQVTM and CDR2 is ANQGSEA. Trimming left V 3 bases short and J 8 bases short, with 11 bases between. This CDR3 comprises 12 residues. This chain's CDR3 is CSVEVGGDEQFF. As DNA, the CDR3 is TGCAGCGTTGAGGTCGGCGGCGATGAGCAGTTCTTC.

The chain is built from TRBV18 and TRBJ1-3, with no clear D. Germline assignment: CDR1 KGHSH and CDR2 LQKENI. CDR3 length: 16 residues. The V end lost 3 bases, the J end lost 2 bases, and 14 bases lay between the germline ends. CDR3 residues: CASSPVGESAGNTIYF. The CDR3 DNA reads as TGTGCCAGCTCACCCGTCGGGGAGTCAGCTGGAAACACCATATATTTT.

This sequence joins TRBV18 and TRBJ2-6; no clear D. The CDR3 extends over 18 amino acids. Trimming took off 1 base at V and 1 base at J, with 14 bases between the two ends. CDR1 is KGHSH, CDR2 LQKENI, per germline. CDR3 nucleotides: TGTGCCAGCTCACCACGCGAGGCAGTCCTGTCTGGGGCCAACGTCCTGACTTTC. Its protein is CASSPREAVLSGANVLTF.

The V call is TRBV3-1 (or the pseudogene TRBV3-2), the J call TRBJ2-7; 8 nucleotides agree with TRBD2. V lost 4 bases to trimming and J lost 3 bases; unmatched junction nucleotides: 8. The CDR3 is 15 residues long. CDR1 and CDR2 from the germline V gene are LGHDT and YNNKEL (reference sequence). CDR3 sequence: CASSPLAGGIYEQYF. The CDR3 nucleotides read TGTGCCAGCAGCCCCCTCGCGGGGGGTATCTACGAGCAGTACTTC.